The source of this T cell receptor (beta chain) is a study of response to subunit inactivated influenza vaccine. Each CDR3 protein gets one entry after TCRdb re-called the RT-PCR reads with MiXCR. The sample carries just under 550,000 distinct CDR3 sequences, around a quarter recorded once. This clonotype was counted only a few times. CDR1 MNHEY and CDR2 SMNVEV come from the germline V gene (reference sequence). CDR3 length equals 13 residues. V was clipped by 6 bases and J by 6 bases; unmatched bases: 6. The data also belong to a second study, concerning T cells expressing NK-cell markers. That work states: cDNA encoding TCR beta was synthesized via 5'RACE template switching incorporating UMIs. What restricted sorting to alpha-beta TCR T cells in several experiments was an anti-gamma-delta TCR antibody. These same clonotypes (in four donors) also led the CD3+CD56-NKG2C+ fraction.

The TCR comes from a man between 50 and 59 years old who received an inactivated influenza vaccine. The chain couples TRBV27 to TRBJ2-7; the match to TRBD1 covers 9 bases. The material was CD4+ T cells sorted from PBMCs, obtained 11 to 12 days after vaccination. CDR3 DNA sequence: TGTGCCAGCAGACCGGACAGGGGCGGCGAGCAGTACTTC. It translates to CASRPDRGGEQYF.